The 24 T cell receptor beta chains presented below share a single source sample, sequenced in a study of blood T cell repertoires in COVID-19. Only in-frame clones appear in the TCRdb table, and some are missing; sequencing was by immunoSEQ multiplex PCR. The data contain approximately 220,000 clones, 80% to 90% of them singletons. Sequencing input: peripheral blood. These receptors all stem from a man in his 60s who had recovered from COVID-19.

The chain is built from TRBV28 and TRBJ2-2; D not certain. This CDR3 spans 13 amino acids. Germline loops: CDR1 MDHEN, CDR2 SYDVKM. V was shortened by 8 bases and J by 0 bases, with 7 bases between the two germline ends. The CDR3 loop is CASGSANTGELFF. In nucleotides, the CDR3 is TGTGCCAGCGGCAGCGCGAACACCGGGGAGCTGTTTTTT.

The CDR3 spells CASSQAAGLTYNEQFF. The CDR3 bases are TGTGCCAGCAGCCAAGCGGCGGGACTCACCTACAATGAGCAGTTCTTC. The chain links TRBV14 to TRBJ2-1, with D possibly TRBD2 on 6 matching bases. Germline-derived CDR1 and CDR2 are SGHDN and FVKESK. Trimming removed 1 base from V and 2 bases from J, with 12 bases in between. This CDR3 is built from 16 residues. The complete variable domain, with remaining parts taken from reference TRBV14 and TRBJ2-1, reads EAGVTQFPSHSVIEKGQTVTLRCDPISGHDNLYWYRRVMGKEIKFLLHFVKESKQDESGMPNNRFLAERTGGTYSTLKVQPAELEDSGVYFCASSQAAGLTYNEQFFGPGTRLTVL.

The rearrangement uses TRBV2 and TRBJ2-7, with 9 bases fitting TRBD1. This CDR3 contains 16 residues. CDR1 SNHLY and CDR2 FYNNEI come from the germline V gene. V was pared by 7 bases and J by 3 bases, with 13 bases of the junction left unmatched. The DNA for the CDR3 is TGTGCCAGCATCAGAAACCCCGGGACAGGGAGCTACGAGCAGTACTTC. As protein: CASIRNPGTGSYEQYF.

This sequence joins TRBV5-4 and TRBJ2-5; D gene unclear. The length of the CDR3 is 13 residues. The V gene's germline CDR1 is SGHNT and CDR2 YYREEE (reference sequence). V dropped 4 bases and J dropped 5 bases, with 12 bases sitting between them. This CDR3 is CASSPQQAETQYF. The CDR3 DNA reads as TGTGCCAGCAGCCCCCAGCAGGCGGAGACCCAGTACTTC.

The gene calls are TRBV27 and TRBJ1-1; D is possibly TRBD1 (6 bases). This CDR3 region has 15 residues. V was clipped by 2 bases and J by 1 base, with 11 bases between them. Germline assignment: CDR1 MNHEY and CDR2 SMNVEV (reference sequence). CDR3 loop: CASSLRTGRNTEAFF. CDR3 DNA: TGTGCCAGCAGTTTAAGAACAGGGAGGAACACTGAAGCTTTCTTT.

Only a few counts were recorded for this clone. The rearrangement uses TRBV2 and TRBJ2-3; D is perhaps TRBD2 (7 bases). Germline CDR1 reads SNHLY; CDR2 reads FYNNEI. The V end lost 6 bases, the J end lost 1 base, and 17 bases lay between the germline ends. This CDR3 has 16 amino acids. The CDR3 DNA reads TGTGCCAGCAGAAGGGGGGCGGGAGTTGGCACAGATACGCAGTATTTT. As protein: CASRRGAGVGTDTQYF.

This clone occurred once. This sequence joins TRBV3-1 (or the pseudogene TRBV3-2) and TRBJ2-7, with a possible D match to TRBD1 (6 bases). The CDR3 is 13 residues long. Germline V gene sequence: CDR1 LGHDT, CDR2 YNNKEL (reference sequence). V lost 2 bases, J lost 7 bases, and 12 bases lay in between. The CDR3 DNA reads TGTGCCAGCAGCCAAAAGGGACACTGTGAGCAGTACTTC. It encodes CASSQKGHCEQYF.

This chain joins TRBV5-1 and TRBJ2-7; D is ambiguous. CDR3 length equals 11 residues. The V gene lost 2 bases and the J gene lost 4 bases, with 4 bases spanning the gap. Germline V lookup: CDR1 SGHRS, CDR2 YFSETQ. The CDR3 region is CASSFGYEQYF. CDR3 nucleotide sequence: TGCGCCAGCAGCTTCGGGTACGAGCAGTACTTC. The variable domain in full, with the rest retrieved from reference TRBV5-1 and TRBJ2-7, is KAGVTQTPRYLIKTRGQQVTLSCSPISGHRSVSWYQQTPGQGLQFLFEYFSETQRNKGNFPGRFSGRQFSNSRSEMNVSTLELGDSALYLCASSFGYEQYFGPGTRLTVT.

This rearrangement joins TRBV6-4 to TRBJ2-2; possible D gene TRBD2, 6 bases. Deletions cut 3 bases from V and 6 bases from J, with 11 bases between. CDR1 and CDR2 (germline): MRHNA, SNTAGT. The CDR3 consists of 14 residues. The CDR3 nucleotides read TGTGCCAGCAGTGAGGGGGGTTCATCCGGGGAGCTGTTTTTT. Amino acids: CASSEGGSSGELFF.

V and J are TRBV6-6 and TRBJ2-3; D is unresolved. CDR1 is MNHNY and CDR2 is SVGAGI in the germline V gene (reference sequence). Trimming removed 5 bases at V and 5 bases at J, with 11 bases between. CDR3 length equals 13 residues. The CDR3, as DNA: TGTGCCAGCAGTCTATTGCTAAGAGATACGCAGTATTTT. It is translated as CASSLLLRDTQYF.

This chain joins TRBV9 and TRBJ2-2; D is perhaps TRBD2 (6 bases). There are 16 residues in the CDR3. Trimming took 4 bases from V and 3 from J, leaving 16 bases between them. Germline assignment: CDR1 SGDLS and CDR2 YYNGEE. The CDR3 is CASSPQLARDTGELFF. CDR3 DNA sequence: TGTGCCAGCAGCCCCCAGCTAGCGAGGGACACCGGGGAGCTGTTTTTT.

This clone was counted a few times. CDR3 nucleotide sequence: TGTGCCAGCAGCCATAATGGGCCCCCAACCTATTCACCCCTCCACTTT. This sequence encodes CASSHNGPPTYSPLHF. This rearrangement joins TRBV14 to TRBJ1-6; D gene unclear. Per the germline V gene, CDR1 is SGHDN and CDR2 is FVKESK. This CDR3 has 16 residues. V was clipped by 3 bases and J by 8 bases, with 17 bases between them.

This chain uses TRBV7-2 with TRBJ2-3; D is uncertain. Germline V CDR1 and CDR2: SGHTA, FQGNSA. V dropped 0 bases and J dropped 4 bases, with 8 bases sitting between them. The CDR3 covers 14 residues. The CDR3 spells CASSLASSADTQYF. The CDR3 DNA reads TGTGCCAGCAGCTTAGCCTCCAGCGCAGATACGCAGTATTTT.

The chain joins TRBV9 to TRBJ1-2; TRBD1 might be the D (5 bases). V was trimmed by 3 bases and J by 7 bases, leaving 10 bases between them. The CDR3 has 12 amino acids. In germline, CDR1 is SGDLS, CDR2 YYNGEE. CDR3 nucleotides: TGTGCCAGCAGCGAGGCAGGGTTTGGCTACACCTTC. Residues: CASSEAGFGYTF.

CDR3 DNA: TGTGCCAGCAGCCGCTATGACAGACTAGTCTACGAGCAGTACTTC. It is translated as CASSRYDRLVYEQYF. The chain employs TRBV5-6 and TRBJ2-7, with a weak D call TRBD2 (6 bases). Per the germline V gene, CDR1 is SGHDT and CDR2 is YYEEEE. V gave up 4 bases and J gave up 3 bases, with 17 bases separating them. The CDR3 is 15 residues long.

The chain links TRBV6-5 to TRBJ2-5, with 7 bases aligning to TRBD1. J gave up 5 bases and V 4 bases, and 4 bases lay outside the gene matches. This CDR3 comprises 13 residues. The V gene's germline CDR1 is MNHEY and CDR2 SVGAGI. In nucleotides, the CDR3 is TGTGCCAGCAGTTTGGGACAGTTGGAGACCCAGTACTTC. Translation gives CASSLGQLETQYF.

The CDR3 bases are TGTGCCTGGAGTGTAAACAGGCCGGCCTACGAGCAGTACTTC. It is translated as CAWSVNRPAYEQYF. This chain joins TRBV30 and TRBJ2-7; a possible D gene is TRBD1 (5 bases). The CDR3 sequence is 14 residues long. Germline V lookup: CDR1 GTSNPN, CDR2 SVGIG (reference sequence). V shed 0 bases and J shed 2 bases, with 11 bases lying between them.

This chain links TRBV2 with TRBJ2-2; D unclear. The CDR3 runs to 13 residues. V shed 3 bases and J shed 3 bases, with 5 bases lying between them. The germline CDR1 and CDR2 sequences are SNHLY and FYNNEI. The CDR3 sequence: CASSDGYTGELFF. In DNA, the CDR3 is TGTGCCAGCAGTGACGGGTACACCGGGGAGCTGTTTTTT.

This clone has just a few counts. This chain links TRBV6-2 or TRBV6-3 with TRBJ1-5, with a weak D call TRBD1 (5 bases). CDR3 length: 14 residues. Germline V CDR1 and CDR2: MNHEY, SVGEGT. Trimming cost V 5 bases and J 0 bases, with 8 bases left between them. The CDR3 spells CASSAQDSNQPQHF. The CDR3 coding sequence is TGTGCCAGCAGTGCACAGGATAGCAATCAGCCCCAGCATTTT.

The CDR3 nucleotides read TGTGCCAGCAGTCCGTACCTTGGACAGCCCGTGACGGCTTTCTTT. Amino acids: CASSPYLGQPVTAFF. V gene TRBV27 combines with J gene TRBJ1-1, with a tentative D call TRBD1 (6 bases). Germline CDR1 reads MNHEY; CDR2 reads SMNVEV (reference sequence). The CDR3 spans 15 residues. V lost 5 bases, J lost 11 bases, and 24 bases lay in between.

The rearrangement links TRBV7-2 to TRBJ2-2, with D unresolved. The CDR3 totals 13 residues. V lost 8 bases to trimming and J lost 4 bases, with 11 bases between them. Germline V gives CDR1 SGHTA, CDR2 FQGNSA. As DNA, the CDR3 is TGTGCCAGCCAACGAGTAAGCACCGGGGAGCTGTTTTTT. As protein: CASQRVSTGELFF.

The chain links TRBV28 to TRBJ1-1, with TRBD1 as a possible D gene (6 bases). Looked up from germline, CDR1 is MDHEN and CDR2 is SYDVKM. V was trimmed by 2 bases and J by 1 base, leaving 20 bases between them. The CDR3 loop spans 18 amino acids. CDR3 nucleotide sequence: TGTGCCAGCAGTTTACTCCAGACGGGGGGCGTAAGGAACACTGAAGCTTTCTTT. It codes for CASSLLQTGGVRNTEAFF.

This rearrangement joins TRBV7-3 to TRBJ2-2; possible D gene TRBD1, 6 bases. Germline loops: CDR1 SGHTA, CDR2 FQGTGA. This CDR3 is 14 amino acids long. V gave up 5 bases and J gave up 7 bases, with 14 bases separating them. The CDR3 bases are TGTGCCAGCAGCCTAAAAACAGGGCTCGGGGAGCTGTTTTTT. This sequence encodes CASSLKTGLGELFF.

CDR3 sequence: CASSLEGHGTEAFF. As DNA, the CDR3 is TGTGCCAGCAGCTTAGAGGGACACGGAACTGAAGCTTTCTTT. The V call is TRBV11-2, the J call TRBJ1-1; D perhaps matches TRBD1 (6 bases). V lost 0 bases and J lost 5, with 10 bases in between. The CDR3 length is 14 residues. CDR1 and CDR2 from the germline V gene are SGHAT and FQNNGV.